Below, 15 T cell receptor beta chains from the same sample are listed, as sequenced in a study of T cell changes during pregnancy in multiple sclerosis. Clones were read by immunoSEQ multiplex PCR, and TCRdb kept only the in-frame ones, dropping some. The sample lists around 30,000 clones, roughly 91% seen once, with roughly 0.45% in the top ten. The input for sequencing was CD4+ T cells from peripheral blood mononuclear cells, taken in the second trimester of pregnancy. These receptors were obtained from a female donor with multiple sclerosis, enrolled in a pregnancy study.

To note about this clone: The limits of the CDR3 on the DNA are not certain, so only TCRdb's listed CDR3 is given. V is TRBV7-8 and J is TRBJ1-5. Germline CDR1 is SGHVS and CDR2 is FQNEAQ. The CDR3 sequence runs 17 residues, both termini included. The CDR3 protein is CASSLAAVFFGNQPQHF.

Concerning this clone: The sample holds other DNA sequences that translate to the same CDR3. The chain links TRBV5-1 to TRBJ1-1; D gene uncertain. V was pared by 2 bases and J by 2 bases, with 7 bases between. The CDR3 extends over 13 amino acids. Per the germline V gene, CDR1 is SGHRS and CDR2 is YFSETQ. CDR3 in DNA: TGCGCCAGCAGCTTAGGAGGAAACACTGAAGCTTTCTTT. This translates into CASSLGGNTEAFF.

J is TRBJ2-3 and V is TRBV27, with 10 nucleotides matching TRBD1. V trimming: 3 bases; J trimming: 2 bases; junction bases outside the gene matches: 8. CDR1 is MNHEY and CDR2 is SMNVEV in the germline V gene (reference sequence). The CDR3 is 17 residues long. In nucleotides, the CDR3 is TGTGCCAGCAGTTTCTCTCGACAGGGGGCGTACACAGATACGCAGTATTTT. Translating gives CASSFSRQGAYTDTQYF.

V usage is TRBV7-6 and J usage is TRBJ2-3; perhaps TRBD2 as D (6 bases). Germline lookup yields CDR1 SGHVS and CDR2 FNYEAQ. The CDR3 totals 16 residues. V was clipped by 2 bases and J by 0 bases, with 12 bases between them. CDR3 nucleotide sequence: TGTGCCAGCAGCTTAAATACGGGAGTTAGCACAGATACGCAGTATTTT. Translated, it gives CASSLNTGVSTDTQYF. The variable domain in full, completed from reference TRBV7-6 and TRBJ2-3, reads GAGVSQSPRYKVTKRGQDVALRCDPISGHVSLYWYRQALGQGPEFLTYFNYEAQQDKSGLPNDRFSAERPEGSISTLTIQRTEQRDSAMYRCASSLNTGVSTDTQYFGPGTRLTVL.

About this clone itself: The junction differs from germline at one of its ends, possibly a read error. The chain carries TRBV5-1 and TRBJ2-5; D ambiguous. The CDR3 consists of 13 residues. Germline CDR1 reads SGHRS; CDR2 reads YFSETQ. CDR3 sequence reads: CASSLGPEETQYF. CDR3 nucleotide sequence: TGCGCCAGCAGTTTGGGCCCAGAAGAGACCCAGTACTTC.

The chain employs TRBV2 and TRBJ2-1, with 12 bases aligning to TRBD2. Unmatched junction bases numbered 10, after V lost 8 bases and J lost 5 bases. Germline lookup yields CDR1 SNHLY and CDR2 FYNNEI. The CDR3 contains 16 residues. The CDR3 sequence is CASGSSGRGANNEQFF. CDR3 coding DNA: TGTGCCAGCGGGTCTAGCGGGAGGGGGGCTAACAATGAGCAGTTCTTC. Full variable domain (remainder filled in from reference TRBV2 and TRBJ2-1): EPEVTQTPSHQVTQMGQEVILRCVPISNHLYFYWYRQILGQKVEFLVSFYNNEISEKSEIFDDQFSVERPDGSNFTLKIRSTKLEDSAMYFCASGSSGRGANNEQFFGPGTRLTVL.

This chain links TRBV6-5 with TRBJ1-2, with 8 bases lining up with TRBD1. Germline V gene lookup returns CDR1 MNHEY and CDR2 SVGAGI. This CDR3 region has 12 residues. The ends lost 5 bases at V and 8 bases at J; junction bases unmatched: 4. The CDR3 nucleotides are TGTGCCAGCAGTCAGGGGGCGGGGGGCTACACCTTC. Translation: CASSQGAGGYTF.

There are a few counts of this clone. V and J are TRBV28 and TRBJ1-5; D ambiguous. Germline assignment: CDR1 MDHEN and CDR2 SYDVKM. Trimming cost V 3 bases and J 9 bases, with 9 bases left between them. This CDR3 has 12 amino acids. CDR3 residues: CASSLPQWPQHF. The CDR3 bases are TGTGCCAGCAGTTTGCCGCAGTGGCCCCAGCATTTT.

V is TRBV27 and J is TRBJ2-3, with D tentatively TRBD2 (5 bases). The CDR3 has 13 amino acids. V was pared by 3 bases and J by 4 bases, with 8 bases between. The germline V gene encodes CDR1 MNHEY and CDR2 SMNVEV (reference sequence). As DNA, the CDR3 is TGTGCCAGCAGTTTGATCGGGGCAGATACGCAGTATTTT. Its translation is CASSLIGADTQYF.

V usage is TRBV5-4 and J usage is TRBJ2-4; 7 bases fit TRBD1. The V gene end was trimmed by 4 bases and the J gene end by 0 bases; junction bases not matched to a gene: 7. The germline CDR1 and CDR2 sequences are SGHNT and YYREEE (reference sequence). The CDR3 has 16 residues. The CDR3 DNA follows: TGTGCCAGCAGCCCGGGACAGCGAGTAGCCAAAAACATTCAGTACTTC. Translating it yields CASSPGQRVAKNIQYF.

The CDR3 DNA follows: TGTGCCAGCAGCTTCCTATCGCCTGGTGGGAACACTGAAGCTTTCTTT. It is translated as CASSFLSPGGNTEAFF. V and J are TRBV5-5 and TRBJ1-1, with D unclear. CDR3 length equals 16 residues. V was pared by 2 bases and J by 1 base, with 15 bases between. Germline V lookup: CDR1 SGHKS, CDR2 YYEKEE (reference sequence).

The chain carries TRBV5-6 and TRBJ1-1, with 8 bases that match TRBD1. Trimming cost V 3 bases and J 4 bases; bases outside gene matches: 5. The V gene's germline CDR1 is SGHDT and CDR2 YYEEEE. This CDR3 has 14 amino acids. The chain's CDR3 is CASSSRQGPTEAFF. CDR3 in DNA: TGTGCCAGCAGCTCAAGACAGGGGCCCACTGAAGCTTTCTTT.

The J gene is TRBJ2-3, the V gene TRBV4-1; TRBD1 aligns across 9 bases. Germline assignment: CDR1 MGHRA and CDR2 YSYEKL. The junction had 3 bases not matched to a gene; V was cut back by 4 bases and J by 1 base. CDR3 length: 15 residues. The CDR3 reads CASSPRQGGTDTQYF. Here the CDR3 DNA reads TGCGCCAGCAGCCCACGACAGGGGGGCACAGATACGCAGTATTTT.

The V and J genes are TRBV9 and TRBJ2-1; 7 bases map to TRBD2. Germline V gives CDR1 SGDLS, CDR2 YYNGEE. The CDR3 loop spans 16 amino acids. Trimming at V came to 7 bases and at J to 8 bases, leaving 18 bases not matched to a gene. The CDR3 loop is CASVARSGTVFDEQFF. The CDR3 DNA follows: TGTGCCAGCGTCGCCCGGAGCGGGACGGTTTTCGATGAGCAGTTCTTC.

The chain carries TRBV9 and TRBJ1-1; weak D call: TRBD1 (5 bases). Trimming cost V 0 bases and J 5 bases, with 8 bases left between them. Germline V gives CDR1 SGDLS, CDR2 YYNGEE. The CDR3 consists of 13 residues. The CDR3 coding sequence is TGTGCCAGCAGCGTAGAGGGGCGGACTGAAGCTTTCTTT. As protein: CASSVEGRTEAFF.